Sequencing of this T cell receptor (beta chain) was carried out in a study of control samples from healthy donors and cancer patients. Here immunoSEQ multiplex PCR was the method, and the copy in TCRdb shows in-frame clones only, minus some. The data contain more than 140,000 clones, 75% to 95% of them singletons. Germline V gene data show CDR1 as SGHVS and CDR2 as FQNEAQ. The CDR3 is 15 amino acids. V lost 0 bases and J lost 6, with 14 bases in between. The sequence was collected from a man between 18 and 29 years old in good health. The V call is TRBV7-8, the J call TRBJ1-1; D possibly corresponds to TRBD1 (6 bases). The specimen was blood. The CDR3 coding sequence is TGTGCCAGCAGCTTAGCTGTAACAGGGCTGGCTGAAGCTTTCTTT. Translated: CASSLAVTGLAEAFF. The entire variable domain, with the rest obtained from reference TRBV7-8 and TRBJ1-1, is as follows: GAGVSQSPRYKVAKRGQDVALRCDPISGHVSLFWYQQALGQGPEFLTYFQNEAQLDKSGLPSDRFFAERPEGSVSTLKIQRTQQEDSAVYLCASSLAVTGLAEAFFGQGTRLTVV.